What follows are 11 T cell receptor beta chains derived from one specimen sequenced in a study of cytomegalovirus exposure and HLA in healthy donors. 13 Jbeta primers and 60 Vbeta primers were used for the PCR. The table came from immunoSEQ multiplex PCR; TCRdb's copy has only in-frame clones and leaves some out. Of under 150,000 clones listed, 9% to 10% are singletons. The sample consisted of PBMCs. These TCRs come from a man aged 25 to 40 in good health and CMV-seronegative.

This clone was seen only once. The rearrangement joins TRBV6-6 to TRBJ1-4; TRBD1 matches 10 bases. The CDR3 totals 15 residues. The germline CDR1 and CDR2 sequences are MNHNY and SVGAGI (reference sequence). V lost 5 bases, J lost 6 bases, and 6 bases stayed unmatched. CDR3 loop: CASSPTGGRDEKLFF. CDR3 DNA: TGTGCCAGCAGTCCGACAGGGGGCAGAGATGAAAAACTGTTTTTT.

V is TRBV9 and J is TRBJ2-1; a weak D match, TRBD1 (6 bases). The CDR3 is made up of 15 amino acids. Germline CDR1 is SGDLS and CDR2 is YYNGEE. Deletions cut 3 bases from V and 7 bases from J, with 17 bases between. This CDR3 reads CASSAEGWGQNEQFF. The CDR3 DNA reads as TGTGCCAGCAGCGCCGAGGGGTGGGGGCAGAATGAGCAGTTCTTC.

V and J are TRBV19 and TRBJ1-1; 7 bases are a match to TRBD1. J was trimmed by 11 bases and V by 4 bases; bases with no gene match: 13. Germline values: CDR1 LNHDA, CDR2 SQIVND (reference sequence). This CDR3 contains 14 residues. CDR3 nucleotides: TGTGCCAGTAGTACGTCCAGGGGGATCAATACGGCTTTCTTT. The encoded protein is CASSTSRGINTAFF.

This clone was seen a few times. V and J are TRBV11-3 and TRBJ1-1; no clear D gene. Germline V CDR1 and CDR2: SGHNT, YENEEA. V lost 5 bases and J 1 base, leaving 8 bases between the germline ends. CDR3 length: 13 residues. CDR3 protein: CASSLNQNTEAFF. In DNA form, the CDR3 reads TGTGCCAGCAGCCTAAACCAGAACACTGAAGCTTTCTTT.

In its sample, this clone was seen a few times. The chain uses TRBV4-3 and TRBJ2-7; the match to TRBD2 covers 8 bases. The CDR3 loop spans 14 amino acids. Germline values: CDR1 LGHNA, CDR2 YSLEER. The ends lost 1 base at V and 5 bases at J; junction bases unmatched: 4. The CDR3 DNA is TGCGCCAGCAGCCAAGGCGGGGGGAGGGACGAGCAGTACTTC. This gives the protein CASSQGGGRDEQYF.

This clone was seen only a few times. The chain uses TRBV6-5 and TRBJ2-1, with 10 positions matching TRBD2. The CDR3 has 15 amino acids. CDR1 is MNHEY, CDR2 SVGAGI, per germline. The trim removed 5 bases at V and 4 bases at J, leaving 5 bases unmatched. The CDR3 is CASSHEAGGYNEQFF. The DNA for the CDR3 is TGTGCCAGCAGTCACGAAGCGGGAGGGTACAATGAGCAGTTCTTC.

The chain's CDR3 is CAGERGGHQETQYF. As DNA, the CDR3 is TGTGCAGGGGAAAGGGGCGGTCACCAAGAGACCCAGTACTTC. This sequence joins TRBV2 and TRBJ2-5; TRBD1 is a possible D gene (5 bases). The CDR3 has 14 amino acids. CDR1 and CDR2 from the germline V gene are SNHLY and FYNNEI. Combining the CDR3 with reference TRBV2 and TRBJ2-5 gives the whole variable domain EPEVTQTPSHQVTQMGQEVILRCVPISNHLYFYWYRQILGQKVEFLVSFYNNEISEKSEIFDDQFSVERPDGSNFTLKIRSTKLEDSAMYFCAGERGGHQETQYFGPGTRLLVL.

This clone was seen a handful of times. CDR3 loop: CASRESSSYNSPLHF. Written as DNA, the CDR3 is TGTGCCAGCAGAGAAAGTAGCTCCTATAATTCACCCCTCCACTTT. The chain links TRBV2 to TRBJ1-6, with D uncertain. The CDR3 loop spans 15 amino acids. Germline CDR1 reads SNHLY; CDR2 reads FYNNEI. Trimming removed 6 bases from V and 0 bases from J, with 9 bases in between.

A few counts support this clone. This chain uses TRBV4-1 with TRBJ2-7; 7 nucleotides match TRBD1. Germline V gene lookup returns CDR1 MGHRA and CDR2 YSYEKL. V shed 4 bases and J 2 bases; nucleotides not matched to a gene: 8. The CDR3 runs to 15 residues. CDR3 in amino acids: CASSPTGTAPYEQYF. As DNA, the CDR3 is TGCGCCAGCAGCCCGACTGGGACAGCGCCCTACGAGCAGTACTTC.

The chain carries TRBV12-1 and TRBJ1-1; the table gives TRBD1 as D, unverified against the DNA. TRBV12-1 is flagged as a pseudogene. The CDR3 contains 18 residues. The CDR3: CASSEAVLGQGMNTEAFF. The CDR3 DNA is TGTGCCAGCAGCGAAGCCGTTTTGGGACAGGGAATGAACACTGAAGCTTTCTTT.

This clone was counted only a few times. CDR3 nucleotides: TGCGCCAGCAGCTCAGACAGATCCTCCTACGAGCAGTACTTC. Its translation is CASSSDRSSYEQYF. This chain connects TRBV5-1 to TRBJ2-7, with D possibly being TRBD1 (5 bases). CDR1 and CDR2 from the germline V gene are SGHRS and YFSETQ. V lost 3 bases, J lost 0 bases, and 10 bases lay in between. The CDR3 length is 14 residues.